This TCR beta chain appears in the sequencing data of a study of T cell responses to AZD1222 COVID-19 vaccine. Study-level points and caveats: Baseline antibody screening turned up just six seropositive AZD1222 recipients.

Clones were read by immunoSEQ multiplex PCR, and TCRdb kept only the in-frame ones, dropping some. Of 40,000 to 60,000 clones in the sample, 65% to 90% were seen once. Regarding this clone: Its matching antigen is unknown.

The CDR3 consists of 16 residues. J was trimmed by 4 bases and V by 2 bases; bases with no gene match: 5. Per the germline V gene, CDR1 is ENHRY and CDR2 is SYGVKD. Second-dose schedules of about 4 or about 12 weeks were combined. This receptor was obtained from an adult who received the AZD1222 COVID-19 vaccine. This chain joins TRBV10-3 and TRBJ2-2, with 9 bases that match TRBD2. The sequencing used peripheral blood, collected 28 days after the second AZD1222 dose. CDR3 DNA: TGTGCCATCAGTGAGGTTGGCGGGAGGGGCACCGGGGAGCTGTTTTTT. Amino acid sequence: CAISEVGGRGTGELFF.